The clone carrying this T cell receptor (beta chain) was counted many times. Its target is not known. The unsorted libraries were generated from a total of 2 million PBMCs, which had been stored in RNAlater at -80 C. This sample was included in a study of neurological immune-mediated disorders. About the study: Of the approximately 35 patients with multiple sclerosis, about 31 had relapsing-remitting MS, whereas the remaining 3 had secondary progressive MS. Findings and limits, study-wide: The most TCR clonal expansion was seen in HTLV-1-associated myelopathy, and the least was seen in multiple sclerosis, which fell below healthy controls.

CDR3 length: 15 residues. Losses at the gene ends were 3 bases for V and 1 base for J; bases not matched to a gene: 6. Germline CDR1 SGHRS, CDR2 YFSETQ. Synthesis of cDNA was accomplished via 5'RACE employing 10-nucleotide random UMIs. Each CDR3 protein gets one entry after TCRdb re-called the 5' RACE reads with MiXCR. The table records 85,000 to 90,000 distinct CDR3 sequences, around 3.5% of them present only once. This chain joins TRBV5-1 and TRBJ2-5; the match to TRBD2 covers 7 bases. Input material: PBMCs. The TCR comes from a woman in her forties or fifties with multiple sclerosis. CDR3 sequence reads: CASSYPRGGQETQYF. As DNA, the CDR3 is TGCGCCAGCAGCTATCCTCGCGGGGGCCAAGAGACCCAGTACTTC.